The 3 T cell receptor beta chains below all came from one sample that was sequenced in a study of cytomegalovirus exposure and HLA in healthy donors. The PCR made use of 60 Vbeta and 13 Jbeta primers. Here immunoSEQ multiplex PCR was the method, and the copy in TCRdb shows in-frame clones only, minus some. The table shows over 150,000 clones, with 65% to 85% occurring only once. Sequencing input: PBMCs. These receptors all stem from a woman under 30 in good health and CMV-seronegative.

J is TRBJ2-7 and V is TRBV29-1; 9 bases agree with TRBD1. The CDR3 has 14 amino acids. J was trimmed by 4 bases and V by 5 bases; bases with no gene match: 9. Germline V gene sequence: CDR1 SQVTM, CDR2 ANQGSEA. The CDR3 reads CSVSLGDRVYEQYF. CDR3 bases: TGCAGCGTTTCCTTAGGGGACAGGGTTTACGAGCAGTACTTC.

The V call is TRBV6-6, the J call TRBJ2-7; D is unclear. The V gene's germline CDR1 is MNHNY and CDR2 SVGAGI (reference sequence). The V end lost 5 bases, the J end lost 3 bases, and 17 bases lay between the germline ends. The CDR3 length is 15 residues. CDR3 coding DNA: TGTGCCAGCAGTCCCGGTGTCCGGCGGATCTACGAGCAGTACTTC. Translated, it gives CASSPGVRRIYEQYF.

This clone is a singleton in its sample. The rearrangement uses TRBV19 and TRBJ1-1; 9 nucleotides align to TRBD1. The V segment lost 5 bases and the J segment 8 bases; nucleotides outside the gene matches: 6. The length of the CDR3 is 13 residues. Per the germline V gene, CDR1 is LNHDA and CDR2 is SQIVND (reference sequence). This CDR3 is CASSPQGAGEAFF. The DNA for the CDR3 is TGTGCCAGTAGTCCACAGGGGGCCGGGGAAGCTTTCTTT.